This TCR beta chain was sequenced during a study of technical replicates of blood from several donors listed by TCRdb under 2017. The CDR3 runs 13 residues from the cysteine to the phenylalanine. The read is trimmed to its CDR3 DNA, 39 bases read in frame from base 1. In the germline V gene, CDR1 corresponds to SGHRS and CDR2 to YFSETQ. Deletion took 0 bases off V and 4 bases off J, with a span of 8 bases between the germline ends. On this clone: No antigen is known for it. No per-base quality is available; no much larger clone lies one base away.

The library was built by means of the immunoSEQ multiplex PCR assay. TCRdb provides this immuneACCESS table in a form limited to in-frame rearrangements. Some clones are lacking; in checked studies, under half of them reflect an unresolved V gene, and why the rest are absent is not known. The sample records over 70,000 clones, approximately 92% of which are singletons. Around 0.44% of the sample is taken by the ten largest. This chain joins TRBV5-1 to TRBJ2-7; TRBD1 is possibly the D segment (6 matching bases). This clonotype was obtained from a human donor in good health. Material for sequencing was T cells isolated from PBMCs. The CDR3 loop reads CASSLDREYEQYF. In nucleotide form, the sequence is TGCGCCAGCAGCTTGGACAGGGAGTACGAGCAGTACTTC.